Each of the 30 T cell receptor beta chains below was sequenced from the same sample in a study of radiation and T cells in renal cell carcinoma. Time point meaning: blood 4 weeks post-SBRT, at nephrectomy. Treatment specified: 15 Gy SBRT to primary tumor, nephrectomy 4 weeks later. Assay: immunoSEQ multiplex PCR; the TCRdb copy retains only in-frame clones and omits some. The sample gives more than 120,000 clones, about 86% of which show up once; 15% to 20% is in the top ten. Sequencing used blood, obtained from a patient whose treatment included radiotherapy and nephrectomy. The receptors originated from a woman aged 45-60 years with renal cell carcinoma.

The CDR3 DNA sequence: TGTGCCAGCAGTGATCTGGGCCGGCAGTTCTTC. Translation: CASSDLGRQFF. The genes are TRBV6-5 and TRBJ2-1; D ambiguous. Trimming cost V 5 bases and J 12 bases, with 11 bases left between them. The CDR3 sequence is 11 residues long. Per the germline V gene, CDR1 is MNHEY and CDR2 is SVGAGI.

This clone was detected once. The chain couples TRBV7-9 to TRBJ2-7; a weak D match, TRBD1 (6 bases). This CDR3 spans 14 amino acids. V lost 5 bases to trimming and J lost 3 bases, with 14 bases between them. The germline V gene has CDR1 SEHNR and CDR2 FQNEAQ (reference sequence). CDR3 DNA: TGTGCCAGCAGCACACAGGGTGTAGGCTACGAGCAGTACTTC. Encoded protein: CASSTQGVGYEQYF.

There are a few counts of this clone. This chain connects TRBV4-3 to TRBJ1-5, with D tentatively TRBD1 (5 bases). There are 16 residues in the CDR3. Germline V gives CDR1 LGHNA, CDR2 YSLEER. V lost 0 bases and J 5 bases, leaving 14 bases between the germline ends. The CDR3 loop reads CASSQDLTDTHQPQHF. In nucleotides, the CDR3 is TGCGCCAGCAGCCAAGATTTAACGGACACACATCAGCCCCAGCATTTT.

This clone was counted only a few times. The V and J genes are TRBV2 and TRBJ2-7, with D possibly TRBD2 on 6 matching bases. This CDR3 has 12 residues. The germline gives CDR1 SNHLY, CDR2 FYNNEI. Trimming pared 7 bases from V and 6 bases from J, leaving 13 bases between. CDR3 nucleotide sequence: TGTGCCAGCATAAGCGGGCGGGCCGAGCAGTACTTC. Its translation is CASISGRAEQYF.

The gene calls are TRBV28 and TRBJ1-4; a weak D match, TRBD1 (6 bases). Germline V gene sequence: CDR1 MDHEN, CDR2 SYDVKM. The CDR3 is 12 residues long. V shed 6 bases and J shed 7 bases, with 9 bases lying between them. The CDR3 protein is CASRQGFEKLFF. The CDR3 region has the DNA TGTGCCAGCAGACAGGGTTTTGAAAAACTGTTTTTT.

The rearrangement joins TRBV5-1 to TRBJ1-2, with 7 bases lining up with TRBD1. Trimming at V came to 0 bases and at J to 4 bases, leaving 6 bases not matched to a gene. Per germline, CDR1 SGHRS and CDR2 YFSETQ. The CDR3 loop spans 15 amino acids. The chain's CDR3 is CASSLDGTEAYGYTF. CDR3 nucleotide sequence: TGCGCCAGCAGCTTGGACGGGACAGAGGCCTATGGCTACACCTTC.

V is TRBV27 and J is TRBJ2-7, with D maybe TRBD1 (6 bases). The CDR3 has 15 residues. The germline gives CDR1 MNHEY, CDR2 SMNVEV (reference sequence). The germline V and J ends were trimmed by 0 bases and 3 bases, with 12 bases remaining between them. CDR3 loop: CASSLSGTLYYEQYF. CDR3 nucleotide sequence: TGTGCCAGCAGTTTATCAGGGACACTATACTACGAGCAGTACTTC.

The chain couples TRBV5-6 to TRBJ1-2; 11 nucleotides line up with TRBD1. CDR1 and CDR2 (germline): SGHDT, YYEEEE. V dropped 4 bases and J dropped 4; count of bases not matched to a gene: 9. This CDR3 is built from 16 residues. The CDR3 sequence is CASSQGTGGFVYGYTF. The CDR3 region has the DNA TGTGCCAGCAGCCAAGGGACAGGGGGTTTCGTCTATGGCTACACCTTC.

The V gene is TRBV25-1, the J gene TRBJ1-1; possible D gene TRBD1, 6 bases. The CDR3 is 14 amino acids. Germline CDR1 MGHDK, CDR2 SYGVNS. Trimming stripped 3 bases from V and 5 bases from J, with 13 bases between. The CDR3 loop is CASSEINRDTEAFF. The CDR3 DNA sequence: TGTGCCAGCAGTGAGATCAACAGGGATACTGAAGCTTTCTTT.

The rearrangement joins TRBV6-5 to TRBJ2-3; the D gene is possibly TRBD2 (6 bases). V lost 0 bases and J 6 bases, leaving 13 bases between the germline ends. CDR3 length: 15 amino acids. CDR1 is MNHEY and CDR2 is SVGAGI in the germline V gene. CDR3 nucleotide sequence: TGTGCCAGCAGTTACTCGAAGACTCGGGGGGATACGCAGTATTTT. This sequence encodes CASSYSKTRGDTQYF.

This clone was picked up one time. The rearrangement links TRBV5-6 to TRBJ2-7, with TRBD1 as a possible D gene (7 bases). The CDR3 is 17 amino acids. Between the trimmed V and J ends, which lost 1 base and 6 bases, there was a span of 23 bases. In germline, CDR1 is SGHDT, CDR2 YYEEEE. CDR3 sequence (DNA): TGTGCCAGCAGCTTGTCCCTTGTGTTGGGGCAGGGGGGCGAGCAGTACTTC. Its protein is CASSLSLVLGQGGEQYF.

The chain uses TRBV9 and TRBJ2-2; D is uncertain. Trimming pared 1 base from V and 0 bases from J, leaving 10 bases between. The CDR3 length is 16 residues. From germline, CDR1 is SGDLS and CDR2 YYNGEE. Here the CDR3 reads CASSVRQSANTGELFF. CDR3 bases: TGTGCCAGCAGCGTAAGGCAGAGCGCGAACACCGGGGAGCTGTTTTTT.

The count of this clone is one. The chain links TRBV28 to TRBJ1-5, with D maybe TRBD1 (6 bases). Germline values: CDR1 MDHEN, CDR2 SYDVKM. The CDR3 is made up of 15 amino acids. The V end lost 2 bases, the J end lost 0 bases, and 8 bases lay between the germline ends. CDR3 nucleotide sequence: TGTGCCAGCAGTTTAGCAGGGGCTAGCAATCAGCCCCAGCATTTT. Translation: CASSLAGASNQPQHF. Together with reference TRBV28 and TRBJ1-5, the CDR3 gives the full variable domain: DVKVTQSSRYLVKRTGEKVFLECVQDMDHENMFWYRQDPGLGLRLIYFSYDVKMKEKGDIPEGYSVSREKKERFSLILESASTNQTSMYLCASSLAGASNQPQHFGDGTRLSIL.

The chain carries TRBV28 and TRBJ2-1; D might be TRBD2 (5 bases). Trimming left V 1 base short and J 10 bases short, with 8 bases between. Germline V gene sequence: CDR1 MDHEN, CDR2 SYDVKM. CDR3 size: 12 residues. CDR3 sequence (DNA): TGTGCCAGCAGTTTATTTCGGGAAGAGCAGTTCTTC. Encoded protein: CASSLFREEQFF. Supplemented by reference TRBV28 and TRBJ2-1, the full variable domain reads DVKVTQSSRYLVKRTGEKVFLECVQDMDHENMFWYRQDPGLGLRLIYFSYDVKMKEKGDIPEGYSVSREKKERFSLILESASTNQTSMYLCASSLFREEQFFGPGTRLTVL.

The chain joins TRBV4-2 to TRBJ2-2; D call uncertain. The CDR3 length is 16 residues. Trimming took off 4 bases at V and 0 bases at J, with 12 bases between the two ends. Germline values: CDR1 LGHNA, CDR2 YNFKEQ. CDR3 in DNA: TGTGCCAGCAGCCTGGACGACGGCGCGAACACCGGGGAGCTGTTTTTT. It specifies CASSLDDGANTGELFF.

The chain employs TRBV6-6 and TRBJ2-2; 8 bases fit TRBD2. Germline V lookup: CDR1 MNHNY, CDR2 SVGAGI (reference sequence). The CDR3 totals 16 residues. The CDR3 DNA follows: TGTGCGACCGAAGCGGGGGTAGCGGGCGACACCGGGGAGCTGTTTTTT. It is translated as CATEAGVAGDTGELFF.

This clone was seen a few times. CDR3 DNA sequence: TGTGCCAGCAGCTGGGACAGGGTGAACACTGAAGCTTTCTTT. Protein product: CASSWDRVNTEAFF. This sequence joins TRBV5-4 and TRBJ1-1, with 9 bases lining up with TRBD1. This CDR3 region has 14 residues. The junction had 0 bases not matched to a gene; V was cut back by 3 bases and J by 0 bases. In germline, CDR1 is SGHNT, CDR2 YYREEE (reference sequence).

This clone has at least ten counts. This chain connects TRBV19 to TRBJ1-1; 7 nucleotides agree with TRBD1. From germline, CDR1 is LNHDA and CDR2 SQIVND (reference sequence). The V gene end was trimmed by 5 bases and the J gene end by 6 bases; junction bases not matched to a gene: 12. The CDR3 runs to 15 residues. The CDR3 coding sequence is TGTGCCAGTAGTGTAACGCAGGGGGGAAGGGCTGAAGCTTTCTTT. This sequence encodes CASSVTQGGRAEAFF.

This rearrangement joins TRBV5-1 to TRBJ2-2; no reliable D call. V was clipped by 4 bases and J by 0 bases, with 7 bases between them. The CDR3 consists of 14 residues. Germline V gene sequence: CDR1 SGHRS, CDR2 YFSETQ. The DNA of the CDR3 is TGCGCCAGCAGCCCGGTATCGAACACCGGGGAGCTGTTTTTT. Its protein product is CASSPVSNTGELFF.

The gene calls are TRBV28 and TRBJ2-4, with TRBD2 matching over 7 bases. This CDR3 has 16 residues. Looked up from germline, CDR1 is MDHEN and CDR2 is SYDVKM. The junction had 14 bases not matched to a gene; V was cut back by 3 bases and J by 9 bases. The CDR3 DNA is TGTGCCAGCAGTTTGGCGGGAGACCTAACGACGTCCATTCAGTACTTC. Translated, it gives CASSLAGDLTTSIQYF. Supplemented by reference TRBV28 and TRBJ2-4, the full variable domain reads DVKVTQSSRYLVKRTGEKVFLECVQDMDHENMFWYRQDPGLGLRLIYFSYDVKMKEKGDIPEGYSVSREKKERFSLILESASTNQTSMYLCASSLAGDLTTSIQYFGAGTRLSVL.

This chain connects TRBV28 to TRBJ2-7, with D perhaps TRBD1 or TRBD2 (5 bases each). Germline V gives CDR1 MDHEN, CDR2 SYDVKM. The CDR3 is 12 residues long. The germline V and J ends were trimmed by 6 bases and 12 bases, with 18 bases remaining between them. This chain's CDR3 is CASREGTQDLYF. Written as DNA, the CDR3 is TGTGCCAGCAGAGAAGGGACGCAGGATCTGTACTTC.

The chain couples TRBV9 to TRBJ1-6, with a possible D match to TRBD1 (6 bases). The CDR3 runs 14 residues. Germline V CDR1 and CDR2: SGDLS, YYNGEE. Between the trimmed V and J ends, which lost 3 bases and 10 bases, there was a span of 14 bases. The CDR3: CASSGSGGWSPLHF. In nucleotides, the CDR3 is TGTGCCAGCAGCGGGTCGGGGGGCTGGTCACCCCTCCACTTT.

The table lists this clone with a count of one. This chain uses TRBV30 with TRBJ2-7; maybe TRBD2 (5 bases). Germline V gives CDR1 GTSNPN, CDR2 SVGIG (reference sequence). CDR3 length: 13 amino acids. V was shortened by 3 bases and J by 6 bases, with 15 bases between the two germline ends. The CDR3 loop reads CAWRRWARGEQYF. In DNA form, the CDR3 reads TGTGCCTGGAGGAGGTGGGCCCGGGGCGAGCAGTACTTC.

The J gene is TRBJ2-1, the V gene TRBV18, with TRBD1 identical over 12 bases. The CDR3 extends over 15 amino acids. CDR1 is KGHSH, CDR2 LQKENI, per germline. V shed 5 bases and J 7 bases; nucleotides not matched to a gene: 6. The CDR3 sequence is CASSTRDRGRNEQFF. For the CDR3, the DNA is TGTGCCAGCTCAACCCGGGACAGGGGGCGGAATGAGCAGTTCTTC.

The chain is built from TRBV6-5 and TRBJ2-1; 7 bases are shared with TRBD1. The V and J ends lost 7 bases and 8 bases, in that order; junction bases with no gene match: 11. Germline CDR1 is MNHEY and CDR2 is SVGAGI. CDR3 size: 14 residues. Here the CDR3 reads CASNTDRDRDEQFF. CDR3 coding DNA: TGTGCCAGCAACACCGACAGGGACCGAGATGAGCAGTTCTTC.

CDR3 in amino acids: CASSWGGQVKAGELFF. The CDR3 nucleotides read TGTGCCAGCAGTTGGGGAGGACAGGTTAAGGCCGGGGAGCTGTTTTTT. The chain has TRBV5-6 and TRBJ2-2; possible D gene TRBD1, 7 bases. The V gene's germline CDR1 is SGHDT and CDR2 YYEEEE. The CDR3 length is 16 residues. Trimming took off 5 bases at V and 6 bases at J, with 20 bases between the two ends.

The chain is built from TRBV28 and TRBJ1-1; maybe TRBD1 (6 bases). Germline V gene lookup returns CDR1 MDHEN and CDR2 SYDVKM. The CDR3 sequence is 14 residues long. V lost 5 bases, J lost 0 bases, and 10 bases lay in between. Here the CDR3 DNA reads TGTGCCAGCAGTCATACAGGGTTGAACACTGAAGCTTTCTTT. The encoded protein is CASSHTGLNTEAFF.

The chain carries TRBV7-2 and TRBJ1-5; D gene ambiguous. Trimming shortened V by 0 bases and J by 7 bases, and 7 bases separated the two germline ends. Germline V gene data show CDR1 as SGHTA and CDR2 as FQGNSA. This CDR3 has 13 residues. DNA for the CDR3: TGTGCCAGCAGCTTAGCTGTGTACCAGCCCCAGCATTTT. Its protein product is CASSLAVYQPQHF.

The chain is built from TRBV7-6 and TRBJ2-3; no firm D call. Germline V gene lookup returns CDR1 SGHVS and CDR2 FNYEAQ. Trimming cost V 2 bases and J 2 bases, with 11 bases left between them. The length of the CDR3 is 15 residues. The CDR3: CASSLFQANTDTQYF. The CDR3 region has the DNA TGTGCCAGCAGCTTATTCCAGGCAAACACAGATACGCAGTATTTT.

The chain joins TRBV5-1 to TRBJ2-7, with TRBD2 identical over 8 bases. The CDR3 has 14 residues. The V gene end was trimmed by 0 bases and the J gene end by 3 bases; junction bases not matched to a gene: 2. Germline V gene data show CDR1 as SGHRS and CDR2 as YFSETQ. The DNA of the CDR3 is TGCGCCAGCAGCTTGGGACTAGCGAACTACGAGCAGTACTTC. It specifies CASSLGLANYEQYF. Combining the CDR3 with reference TRBV5-1 and TRBJ2-7 gives the whole variable domain KAGVTQTPRYLIKTRGQQVTLSCSPISGHRSVSWYQQTPGQGLQFLFEYFSETQRNKGNFPGRFSGRQFSNSRSEMNVSTLELGDSALYLCASSLGLANYEQYFGPGTRLTVT.